The rows below give T cell receptor beta chains drawn from one sample of a study of T cell responses to AZD1222 COVID-19 vaccine. The method was immunoSEQ multiplex PCR; TCRdb's version includes in-frame clones alone and lacks a portion of them. The sample has about 110,000 clones, roughly 90% seen once. The source material was peripheral blood, sampled on day 0 of AZD1222 vaccination. These receptor sequences come from an adult in good health. Each CDR3 is given with its conserved first and last residue. The D gene is left open where the match is weak. Not all rows give a size; the values are once, few, many and, for expanded clones, a class.

d_call: -; clone_size: -; j_call: TRBJ1-3; v_call: TRBV7-8; cdr3_nt: TGTGCCAGCAGCCGATTTACGTTCGGGTCTGGAAACACCATATATTTT; cdr3_aa: CASSRFTFGSGNTIYF
d_call: -; clone_size: -; j_call: TRBJ2-1; v_call: TRBV6-5; cdr3_nt: TGTGCCAGCAATCGAGGGATGGGTGAGCAGTTCTTC; cdr3_aa: CASNRGMGEQFF
d_call: -; clone_size: once; j_call: TRBJ2-7; v_call: TRBV25-1; cdr3_nt: TGTGCCAGCAGTTCTCCTGACGAGCAGTACTTC; cdr3_aa: CASSSPDEQYF
d_call: -; clone_size: few; j_call: TRBJ1-2; v_call: TRBV5-4; cdr3_nt: TGTGCCAGCAGCTTTGACACGAACTATGGCTACACCTTC; cdr3_aa: CASSFDTNYGYTF
d_call: -; clone_size: once; j_call: TRBJ1-5; v_call: TRBV6-5; cdr3_nt: TGTGCCAGCAGTTACTCGAAATCGTCGGGCGGACAGCCCCAGCATTTT; cdr3_aa: CASSYSKSSGGQPQHF
d_call: -; clone_size: -; j_call: TRBJ1-1; v_call: TRBV7-8; cdr3_nt: TGTGCCAGAAGCTTTCAGGCGAACACTGAAGCTTTCTTT; cdr3_aa: CARSFQANTEAFF
d_call: -; clone_size: once; j_call: TRBJ1-2; v_call: TRBV19; cdr3_nt: TGTGCCAGTAACCAAAACAGGGACGGTGGCTACACCTTC; cdr3_aa: CASNQNRDGGYTF
d_call: TRBD1; clone_size: -; j_call: TRBJ1-4; v_call: TRBV5-4; cdr3_nt: TGTGCCAGCAGCTTGGACTGGACAGGGGATGAAAAACTGTTTTTT; cdr3_aa: CASSLDWTGDEKLFF
d_call: -; clone_size: -; j_call: TRBJ1-1; v_call: TRBV5-1; cdr3_nt: TGCGCCAGCAGCTTGGCCGGGATAATGAACACTGAAGCTTTCTTT; cdr3_aa: CASSLAGIMNTEAFF
d_call: -; clone_size: -; j_call: TRBJ1-2; v_call: TRBV13; cdr3_nt: TGTGCCAGCAGCTCTAGGCGGACCTATGGCTACACCTTC; cdr3_aa: CASSSRRTYGYTF
d_call: -; clone_size: -; j_call: TRBJ2-2; v_call: TRBV5-1; cdr3_nt: TGCGCCAGCAGCGTAGTTACCGAGAACACCGGGGAGCTGTTTTTT; cdr3_aa: CASSVVTENTGELFF
d_call: -; clone_size: -; j_call: TRBJ2-2; v_call: TRBV3-1/TRBV3-2; cdr3_nt: TGTGCCAGCAGCCAAGATTTAGGGAGAGTGGCCGGGGAGCTGTTTTTT; cdr3_aa: CASSQDLGRVAGELFF
d_call: -; clone_size: -; j_call: TRBJ2-5; v_call: TRBV7-6; cdr3_nt: TGTGCCAGCAGCCGACCCCCTGGAGGAGGGGGGGAGACCCAGTACTTC; cdr3_aa: CASSRPPGGGGETQYF
d_call: -; clone_size: -; j_call: TRBJ1-2; v_call: TRBV5-1; cdr3_nt: TGCGCCAGCAGCTTAGACTGGACAAACTATGGCTACACCTTC; cdr3_aa: CASSLDWTNYGYTF
d_call: -; clone_size: -; j_call: TRBJ2-3; v_call: TRBV3-1/TRBV3-2; cdr3_nt: TGTGCCAGCAGCCAAGATAGAGGGAACAACCCAGATACGCAGTATTTT; cdr3_aa: CASSQDRGNNPDTQYF
d_call: -; clone_size: few; j_call: TRBJ2-7; v_call: TRBV12-5; cdr3_nt: TGTGCTAGTGGACACGGGGGAGGCTACGAGCAGTACTTC; cdr3_aa: CASGHGGGYEQYF
d_call: -; clone_size: -; j_call: TRBJ1-2; v_call: TRBV27; cdr3_nt: TGTGCCAGCAGCCCCGGAAGGGGGTTGTGGGACTATGGCTACACCTTC; cdr3_aa: CASSPGRGLWDYGYTF
d_call: -; clone_size: -; j_call: TRBJ2-6; v_call: TRBV7-6; cdr3_nt: TGTGCCAGCAGCTTAGCCGGAGTCTCTGGGGCCAACGTCCTGACTTTC; cdr3_aa: CASSLAGVSGANVLTF
d_call: TRBD2; clone_size: -; j_call: TRBJ2-2; v_call: TRBV24-1; cdr3_nt: TGTGCCACCAGTGATTCGGGGGGAAGTATCTCCGGGGAGCTGTTTTTT; cdr3_aa: CATSDSGGSISGELFF
d_call: -; clone_size: -; j_call: TRBJ2-1; v_call: TRBV27; cdr3_nt: TGTGCCAGCAGTCCGCGGGCCGCATACAATGAGCAGTTCTTC; cdr3_aa: CASSPRAAYNEQFF
d_call: -; clone_size: -; j_call: TRBJ1-1; v_call: TRBV3-1/TRBV3-2; cdr3_nt: TGTGCCAGCAGCCATGGAATGAACACTGAAGCTTTCTTT; cdr3_aa: CASSHGMNTEAFF
d_call: -; clone_size: once; j_call: TRBJ2-7; v_call: TRBV27; cdr3_nt: TGTGCCAGCAGTTTTGGGGGCCCCGTATACTTC; cdr3_aa: CASSFGGPVYF
d_call: TRBD2; clone_size: -; j_call: TRBJ2-7; v_call: TRBV5-1; cdr3_nt: TGCGCCAGCAGCTCCGGACTAGCGGGGGACTACGAGCAGTACTTC; cdr3_aa: CASSSGLAGDYEQYF
d_call: TRBD1; clone_size: -; j_call: TRBJ1-1; v_call: TRBV20-1; cdr3_nt: TGCAGTGCTAGTTCCCTCAGGGGGCCCAACACTGAAGCTTTCTTT; cdr3_aa: CSASSLRGPNTEAFF
d_call: -; clone_size: -; j_call: TRBJ2-7; v_call: TRBV18; cdr3_nt: TGTGCCAGCTCACCAGGAGGGGGGTACGAGCAGTACTTC; cdr3_aa: CASSPGGGYEQYF
d_call: -; clone_size: -; j_call: TRBJ1-2; v_call: TRBV10-3; cdr3_nt: TGTGCCATCAGAGGGACCGTTAACTATGGCTACACCTTC; cdr3_aa: CAIRGTVNYGYTF
d_call: -; clone_size: -; j_call: TRBJ1-2; v_call: TRBV20-1; cdr3_nt: TGCAGTGCTAGTCAGGGGCTAATTATTGGCTACACCTTC; cdr3_aa: CSASQGLIIGYTF
d_call: -; clone_size: -; j_call: TRBJ2-7; v_call: TRBV20-1; cdr3_nt: TGCAGTGCTACCTCACGGGACGAGCAGTACTTC; cdr3_aa: CSATSRDEQYF
d_call: -; clone_size: -; j_call: TRBJ1-4; v_call: TRBV5-1; cdr3_nt: TGCGCCAGCAGCTTCGACAGGCCTGCAACTAATGAAAAACTGTTTTTT; cdr3_aa: CASSFDRPATNEKLFF
d_call: TRBD1; clone_size: -; j_call: TRBJ1-1; v_call: TRBV6-5; cdr3_nt: TGTGCCAGCAGTTGGGACAGGGGCAACACTGAAGCTTTCTTT; cdr3_aa: CASSWDRGNTEAFF
d_call: -; clone_size: -; j_call: TRBJ1-4; v_call: TRBV2; cdr3_nt: TGTGCCAGCAGCCGCAGGAACCTCCTGGCTAATGAAAAACTGTTTTTT; cdr3_aa: CASSRRNLLANEKLFF
d_call: -; clone_size: -; j_call: TRBJ2-7; v_call: TRBV15; cdr3_nt: TGTGCCACCAGCAGAGATCAACAGGGTTACGAGCAGTACTTC; cdr3_aa: CATSRDQQGYEQYF
d_call: -; clone_size: -; j_call: TRBJ1-1; v_call: TRBV7-9; cdr3_nt: TGTGCCAGCAGCCTACCGTGGAACACTGAAGCTTTCTTT; cdr3_aa: CASSLPWNTEAFF
d_call: TRBD1; clone_size: -; j_call: TRBJ1-1; v_call: TRBV6-5; cdr3_nt: TGTGCCAGCAGCCCGGACAGGGGTGACACTGAAGCTTTCTTT; cdr3_aa: CASSPDRGDTEAFF
d_call: -; clone_size: -; j_call: TRBJ2-7; v_call: TRBV2; cdr3_nt: TGTGCCAGCAGCCCCCCAGTGCCCTACGAGCAGTACTTC; cdr3_aa: CASSPPVPYEQYF
d_call: -; clone_size: -; j_call: TRBJ2-7; v_call: TRBV13; cdr3_nt: TGTGCCAGCAGCTTTTTCTCTTCGGCCTACGAGCAGTACTTC; cdr3_aa: CASSFFSSAYEQYF
d_call: TRBD2; clone_size: -; j_call: TRBJ2-2; v_call: TRBV13; cdr3_nt: TGTGCCAGCAGCTCCGGGGGGGTAGTCGGGGAGCTGTTTTTT; cdr3_aa: CASSSGGVVGELFF
d_call: -; clone_size: few; j_call: TRBJ1-2; v_call: TRBV27; cdr3_nt: TGTGCCAGCAGTTTATCGGCCTATCGTGGCTACACCTTC; cdr3_aa: CASSLSAYRGYTF
d_call: TRBD1; clone_size: -; j_call: TRBJ1-2; v_call: TRBV7-9; cdr3_nt: TGTGCCAGCAGTACGGACAGGGGCTATGGCTACACCTTC; cdr3_aa: CASSTDRGYGYTF
d_call: -; clone_size: -; j_call: TRBJ1-5; v_call: TRBV20-1; cdr3_nt: TGCAGTGCTAGTCTGGGTAGCAATCAGCCCCAGCATTTT; cdr3_aa: CSASLGSNQPQHF
d_call: -; clone_size: -; j_call: TRBJ1-2; v_call: TRBV6-5; cdr3_nt: TGTGCCAGCATCGACCCGGGGCGGACCATTCATGGCTACACCTTC; cdr3_aa: CASIDPGRTIHGYTF